The T cell receptor (beta chain) under discussion was sequenced for a study of blood T cells in healthy people across ages. Primed by a sample-barcoded 5' primer and a J-beta primer mix, a second PCR proceeded for about 6 to 11 cycles. Using its own MiXCR run on the 5' RACE reads, TCRdb lists one record per CDR3 protein. The sample has approximately 1,000,000 distinct CDR3 sequences, 40% to 55% seen once; the top ten hold approximately 17%. In germline, CDR1 is MDHEN, CDR2 SYDVKM. The CDR3 runs to 17 residues. The V and J ends lost 5 bases and 9 bases, in that order; junction bases with no gene match: 17.

The TCR sequence derives from a woman aged 55-69 years in good health. The chain recombines TRBV28 with TRBJ2-1; 9 nucleotides line up with TRBD2. Sequenced input: blood. CDR3 nucleotide sequence: TGTGCCAGCAGTCCCGCTCTCGGACGTGGGACTAGCCGTGAGCAGTTCTTC. It translates to CASSPALGRGTSREQFF.